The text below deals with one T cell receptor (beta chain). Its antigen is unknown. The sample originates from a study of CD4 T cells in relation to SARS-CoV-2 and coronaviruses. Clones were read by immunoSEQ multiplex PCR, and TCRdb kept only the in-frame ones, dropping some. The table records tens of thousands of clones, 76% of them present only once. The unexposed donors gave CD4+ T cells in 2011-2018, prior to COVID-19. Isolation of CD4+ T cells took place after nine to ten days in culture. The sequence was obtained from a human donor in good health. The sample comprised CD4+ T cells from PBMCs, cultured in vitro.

CDR3 residues: CASSLQGTRAGEKLFF. The CDR3 coding sequence is TGTGCCAGCAGCCTCCAGGGTACCCGGGCGGGAGAAAAACTGTTTTTT. The chain uses TRBV3-1 (or the pseudogene TRBV3-2) and TRBJ1-4; maybe TRBD1 (5 bases). Germline CDR1 is LGHDT and CDR2 is YNNKEL (reference sequence). Trimming pared 4 bases from V and 8 bases from J, leaving 20 bases between. The CDR3 contains 16 residues.